This T cell receptor (beta chain) was captured in a study of T cells in Graves' hyperthyroidism and ophthalmopathy. Study results and caveats: A model of 13 V-J pairs discriminated ophthalmopathy from stable hyperthyroidism.

Comments on this clonotype: Its antigen is not known.

Germline CDR1 SGDLS, CDR2 YYNGEE. The CDR3 spans 15 residues. The junction had 9 bases not matched to a gene; V was cut back by 1 base and J by 5 bases. Amplification of TCR beta CDR3 regions was performed using RNA transcripts as template. HTBI primers were the set used in a first-round RT-PCR of the TCR CDR3. TCRdb itself ran the multiplex PCR reads through MiXCR, one entry per CDR3 protein. The sample lists fewer than 600,000 distinct CDR3 sequences, 12% to 15% seen once, with about 15% in the top ten. Sequenced input: blood. This TCR was recovered from a woman aged 40 to 50 with Graves' hyperthyroidism. The chain couples TRBV9 to TRBJ2-7, with 7 bases matching TRBD2. In DNA, the CDR3 is TGTGCCAGCAGCGTATCGGGGCGGGAGATCGACGAGCAGTACTTC. Translation gives CASSVSGREIDEQYF.